This T cell receptor beta chain stems from a study of T cells in Graves' hyperthyroidism and ophthalmopathy. CDR1 is DFQATT, CDR2 SNEGSKA, per germline (reference sequence). The V gene lost 0 bases and the J gene lost 5 bases, with 13 bases spanning the gap. The CDR3 is 14 residues long. This clonotype was detected a few times. Amplification yielded TCR beta CDR3 regions, with RNA transcripts as the source. HTBI primers were employed in a first-round RT-PCR of the TCR CDR3. Via MiXCR, TCRdb re-called the multiplex PCR reads, giving one row per CDR3 protein. The sample yields around 400,000 distinct CDR3 sequences, roughly 25% seen once.

The sequence came from a man between 45 and 60 years old with Graves' hyperthyroidism. V gene TRBV20-1 combines with J gene TRBJ2-5; D gene uncertain. The sample was blood. This CDR3 is CSARDGGGLETQYF. CDR3 in DNA: TGCAGTGCTAGAGATGGTGGTGGGCTCGAGACCCAGTACTTC.